The 27 T cell receptor beta chains listed next were all sequenced from one sample in a study of HIV-infected patients and healthy controls. Via MiXCR, TCRdb re-called the 5' RACE reads, giving one row per CDR3 protein. The sample records 18,000 or so distinct CDR3 sequences, roughly 17% being singletons. The sequenced material came from CD8+ T cells from blood. These receptor sequences come from a human donor in good health.

The chain carries TRBV19 and TRBJ2-1; 8 nucleotides match TRBD1. Trimming cost V 4 bases and J 4 bases; bases outside gene matches: 6. This CDR3 has 15 amino acids. Germline V gene data show CDR1 as LNHDA and CDR2 as SQIVND (reference sequence). The CDR3 region has the DNA TGTGCCAGTAGTACAGGGGGCCTCGGGTACAATGAGCAGTTCTTC. Amino acid sequence: CASSTGGLGYNEQFF.

This clonotype is medium-sized in the sample. This rearrangement joins TRBV27 to TRBJ2-7; 8 positions match TRBD1. V was pared by 6 bases and J by 5 bases, with 12 bases of the junction left unmatched. Germline lookup yields CDR1 MNHEY and CDR2 SMNVEV (reference sequence). This CDR3 has 15 amino acids. CDR3 nucleotide sequence: TGTGCCAGCAGCCCTCGCCAGGGGGCTAGACACGAGCAGTACTTC. As protein: CASSPRQGARHEQYF.

This clonotype showed up many times. The gene calls are TRBV12-5 and TRBJ2-1; 13 nucleotides align to TRBD2. The germline V gene encodes CDR1 LGHNT and CDR2 FRNRAP. This CDR3 contains 16 residues. J gave up 6 bases and V 6 bases, and 8 bases lay outside the gene matches. The CDR3 nucleotides are TGTGCTAGTGGCCCTGGGACTAGCGGGGACGCCAATGAGCAGTTCTTC. Translated: CASGPGTSGDANEQFF. Variable domain in full (rest from reference TRBV12-5 and TRBJ2-1): DARVTQTPRHKVTEMGQEVTMRCQPILGHNTVFWYRQTMMQGLELLAYFRNRAPLDDSGMPKDRFSAEMPDATLATLKIQPSEPRDSAVYFCASGPGTSGDANEQFFGPGTRLTVL.

This clonotype appeared many times. The chain joins TRBV6-2 or TRBV6-3 to TRBJ1-1; TRBD1 aligns across 7 bases. The CDR3 is made up of 14 amino acids. V dropped 6 bases and J dropped 6; count of bases not matched to a gene: 10. The germline V gene encodes CDR1 MNHEY and CDR2 SVGEGT. CDR3 loop: CASSDGTAVSEAFF. The CDR3 bases are TGTGCCAGCAGCGATGGGACAGCCGTCTCTGAAGCTTTCTTT.

This clonotype appeared a few times. CDR3 protein: CSARDMGLDHGTQYF. In DNA form, the CDR3 reads TGCAGTGCTAGAGATATGGGACTAGACCATGGAACGCAGTATTTT. The V gene is TRBV20-1, the J gene TRBJ2-3, with TRBD2 matching over 8 bases. The ends lost 0 bases at V and 9 bases at J; junction bases unmatched: 11. The CDR3 runs to 15 residues. Germline CDR1 reads DFQATT; CDR2 reads SNEGSKA (reference sequence).

The CDR3 nucleotides read TGTGCCAGCAGCCCCGAGCGAGGGACGCAGTATTTT. Translated, it gives CASSPERGTQYF. The chain has TRBV13 and TRBJ2-3; tentatively, D is TRBD2 (5 bases). Looked up from germline, CDR1 is PRHDT and CDR2 is FYEKMQ (reference sequence). V was pared by 5 bases and J by 9 bases, with 12 bases between. CDR3 length: 12 residues.

This clonotype has just a few counts. The chain recombines TRBV2 with TRBJ1-2; D remains ambiguous. V was pared by 2 bases and J by 5 bases, with 9 bases between. Germline CDR1 reads SNHLY; CDR2 reads FYNNEI. The CDR3 length is 13 residues. The CDR3 spells CASSEKSAYGYTF. The CDR3 nucleotides read TGTGCCAGCAGTGAAAAGTCCGCGTATGGCTACACCTTC.

By share, this clonotype ranks as medium-sized. The chain links TRBV4-3 to TRBJ1-1, with no clear D. The CDR3 loop spans 15 amino acids. Trimming left V 1 base short and J 4 bases short, with 13 bases between. In germline, CDR1 is LGHNA, CDR2 YSLEER. CDR3 sequence: CASSQAAGDPTEAFF. The CDR3 nucleotides read TGCGCCAGCAGCCAAGCTGCAGGAGACCCCACTGAAGCTTTCTTT.

There are many counts of this clonotype. This chain connects TRBV4-3 to TRBJ1-6, with TRBD1 matching over 7 bases. CDR3 length: 14 residues. The J segment lost 11 bases and the V segment lost 2 bases, leaving 6 bases of the junction unmatched. Per germline, CDR1 LGHNA and CDR2 YSLEER. The CDR3 DNA reads as TGCGCCAGCAGCCAAATCAGGGGGATGCCACCCCTCCACTTT. This codes for CASSQIRGMPPLHF.

This clonotype has at least ten counts. This rearrangement joins TRBV4-2 to TRBJ1-4; D remains unclear. Germline lookup yields CDR1 LGHNA and CDR2 YNFKEQ. Trimming cost V 3 bases and J 6 bases, with 8 bases left between them. CDR3 length: 13 residues. The CDR3 nucleotides read TGTGCCAGCAGCCAGGTTAGCTATGAAAAACTGTTTTTT. Translation: CASSQVSYEKLFF.

This clonotype came up many times. The J gene is TRBJ2-7, the V gene TRBV11-1, with D perhaps matching TRBD2 (5 bases). The V gene lost 2 bases and the J gene lost 1 base, with 9 bases spanning the gap. There are 14 residues in the CDR3. The germline gives CDR1 SGHAT, CDR2 FQDESV (reference sequence). The CDR3 DNA follows: TGTGCCAGCAGCTTATCGGGGAATTCCTACGAGCAGTACTTC. It specifies CASSLSGNSYEQYF.

The chain links TRBV5-1 to TRBJ2-1; TRBD1 is a possible D gene (5 bases). Looked up from germline, CDR1 is SGHRS and CDR2 is YFSETQ. The CDR3 length is 17 residues. The V end lost 0 bases, the J end lost 5 bases, and 18 bases lay between the germline ends. CDR3 protein: CASSLATGTLGNNEQFF. The CDR3 DNA is TGCGCCAGCAGCTTGGCCACAGGCACCCTGGGCAACAATGAGCAGTTCTTC.

The table lists this clonotype with a few counts. This chain uses TRBV6-5 with TRBJ2-5, with a possible D match to TRBD1 (6 bases). In germline, CDR1 is MNHEY, CDR2 SVGAGI. The V gene lost 6 bases and the J gene lost 1 base, with 12 bases spanning the gap. The CDR3 has 14 residues. CDR3 coding DNA: TGTGCCAGCAGCCGACAGGCCACCCAAGAGACCCAGTACTTC. The encoded protein is CASSRQATQETQYF.

DNA of the CDR3: TGTGCCAGCAGCTTAATTACGGGACCGAAAAAACCTCACACGGGGAAGGAGACCCAGTACTTC. This encodes CASSLITGPKKPHTGKETQYF. V usage is TRBV11-2 and J usage is TRBJ2-5, with D perhaps assigned TRBD1 or TRBD2 (5 bases each). Germline CDR1 is SGHAT and CDR2 is FQNNGV. The CDR3 length is 21 residues. V was shortened by 2 bases and J by 5 bases, with 33 bases between the two germline ends.

There are many counts of this clonotype. This chain links TRBV5-1 with TRBJ1-1; D unresolved. The length of the CDR3 is 14 residues. The V end was cut by 8 bases, the J end by 1 base, with 15 bases between. Germline values: CDR1 SGHRS, CDR2 YFSETQ. The CDR3 bases are TGCGCCAGTGGACCCTGGCCGGGGAACACTGAAGCTTTCTTT. This encodes CASGPWPGNTEAFF.

This clonotype was picked up a small number of times. CDR3 in amino acids: CASSSIKATRSYNSPLHF. The CDR3 DNA reads TGTGCCAGCAGTTCTATCAAGGCTACTAGGTCCTATAATTCACCCCTCCACTTT. This chain uses TRBV12-3 or TRBV12-4 with TRBJ1-6; the D is unclear. Trimming removed 4 bases from V and 1 base from J, with 17 bases in between. This CDR3 region has 18 residues.

This clonotype was seen only a few times. V gene TRBV7-2 combines with J gene TRBJ2-7; the D is unclear. This CDR3 region has 14 residues. Trimming stripped 1 base from V and 3 bases from J, with 10 bases between. Germline-derived CDR1 and CDR2 are SGHTA and FQGNSA. DNA for the CDR3: TGTGCCAGCAGCTTAGGGTTCCGAGGCTACGAGCAGTACTTC. This translates into CASSLGFRGYEQYF.

This clonotype has more than one count but fewer than ten. This chain connects TRBV30 to TRBJ2-3, with TRBD2 identical over 10 bases. Germline V CDR1 and CDR2: GTSNPN, SVGIG (reference sequence). J lost 2 bases, V lost 5 bases, and 4 bases had no gene match. This CDR3 is 14 amino acids long. The CDR3 DNA is TGTGCCTGGGCACTAGCGGGGCTCACAGATACGCAGTATTTT. Translating gives CAWALAGLTDTQYF. Supplemented by reference TRBV30 and TRBJ2-3, the full variable domain reads SQTIHQWPATLVQPVGSPLSLECTVEGTSNPNLYWYRQAAGRGLQLLFYSVGIGQISSEVPQNLSASRPQDRQFILSSKKLLLSDSGFYLCAWALAGLTDTQYFGPGTRLTVL.

The table lists this clonotype with many counts. This chain links TRBV10-3 with TRBJ1-5; D gene ambiguous. The germline V gene has CDR1 ENHRY and CDR2 SYGVKD. The CDR3 is 13 amino acids. V was shortened by 8 bases and J by 3 bases, with 11 bases between the two germline ends. In nucleotides, the CDR3 is TGTGCCATCCGCGACCAGAACAATCAGCCCCAGCATTTT. This gives the protein CAIRDQNNQPQHF.

This clonotype was seen repeatedly, ten times or more. The V call is TRBV20-1, the J call TRBJ2-5, with TRBD2 matching 11 bases. The CDR3 length is 14 residues. With V trimmed by 3 bases and J by 3 bases, 3 bases remained unmatched. CDR1 and CDR2 (germline): DFQATT, SNEGSKA (reference sequence). CDR3 nucleotide sequence: TGCAGTGCTAGGGAGGGACTAGCGGAAGAGACCCAGTACTTC. Translating it yields CSAREGLAEETQYF.

This sequence joins TRBV6-2 or TRBV6-3 and TRBJ2-5, with D maybe TRBD2 (5 bases). This CDR3 has 12 residues. Germline V lookup: CDR1 MNHEY, CDR2 SVGEGT. V was clipped by 6 bases and J by 5 bases, with 10 bases between them. The CDR3 here is CASSLALETQYF. CDR3 bases: TGTGCCAGCAGCTTAGCGTTGGAGACCCAGTACTTC.

Many counts were recorded for this clonotype. The chain joins TRBV7-9 to TRBJ2-7; no reliable D call. Germline-derived CDR1 and CDR2 are SEHNR and FQNEAQ (reference sequence). Trimming took 6 bases from V and 3 from J, leaving 12 bases between them. The CDR3 extends over 13 amino acids. CDR3 nucleotide sequence: TGTGCCAGCAGATCCAGCTTACACTACGAGCAGTACTTC. It specifies CASRSSLHYEQYF.

This clonotype showed up just a few times. The chain combines TRBV2 with TRBJ2-2; no firm D call. The germline gives CDR1 SNHLY, CDR2 FYNNEI. V lost 0 bases and J 5 bases, leaving 10 bases between the germline ends. This CDR3 spans 15 amino acids. As DNA, the CDR3 is TGTGCCAGCAGTGAAGCGCTAGAGAAAACCGGGGAGCTGTTTTTT. It is translated as CASSEALEKTGELFF.

The rearrangement joins TRBV19 to TRBJ2-1; D is unclear. The germline V gene encodes CDR1 LNHDA and CDR2 SQIVND (reference sequence). The germline V and J ends were trimmed by 3 bases and 8 bases, with 5 bases remaining between them. The CDR3 runs to 11 residues. CDR3 protein: CASSIWDEQFF. CDR3 coding DNA: TGTGCCAGTAGTATCTGGGATGAGCAGTTCTTC.

This clonotype was detected a few times. The chain couples TRBV7-9 to TRBJ2-1; the match to TRBD2 covers 8 bases. CDR3 length equals 17 residues. The V segment lost 0 bases and the J segment 2 bases; nucleotides outside the gene matches: 6. Germline-derived CDR1 and CDR2 are SEHNR and FQNEAQ (reference sequence). DNA of the CDR3: TGTGCCAGCAGCTTAGCCGAACTAGCGGAGCCCTACAATGAGCAGTTCTTC. It specifies CASSLAELAEPYNEQFF.

This clonotype was seen ten or more times. This chain joins TRBV4-3 and TRBJ2-3, with TRBD2 matching over 7 bases. V lost 4 bases and J lost 2; bases outside the gene matches: 6. Germline loops: CDR1 LGHNA, CDR2 YSLEER. The CDR3 is 15 amino acids. Here the CDR3 reads CASSLSGGFTDTQYF. CDR3 nucleotide sequence: TGCGCCAGCAGCCTGTCGGGGGGTTTCACAGATACGCAGTATTTT.

Regarding this clonotype: A much larger clone is a single base away; this may be a read error. This chain links TRBV5-1 with TRBJ2-3; TRBD1 or TRBD2 may be the D gene (5 bases each). Trimming shortened V by 5 bases and J by 2 bases, and 15 bases separated the two germline ends. The CDR3 length is 15 residues. Germline V CDR1 and CDR2: SGHRS, YFSETQ. CDR3 DNA sequence: TGCGCCAGCAGACCAGAAAGGGACCTCACAGATACGCAGTATTTT. Its protein is CASRPERDLTDTQYF.